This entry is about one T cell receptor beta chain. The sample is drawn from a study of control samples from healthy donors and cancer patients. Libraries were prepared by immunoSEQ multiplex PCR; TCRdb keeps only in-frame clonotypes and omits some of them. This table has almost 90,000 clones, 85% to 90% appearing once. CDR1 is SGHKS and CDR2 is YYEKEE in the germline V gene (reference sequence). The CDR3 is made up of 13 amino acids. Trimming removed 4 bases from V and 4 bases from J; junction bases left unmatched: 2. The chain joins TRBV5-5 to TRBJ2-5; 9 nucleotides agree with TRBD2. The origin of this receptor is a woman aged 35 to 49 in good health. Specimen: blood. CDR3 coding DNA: TGTGCCAGCAGCCGAGCGGGGGGAGAGACCCAGTACTTC. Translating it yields CASSRAGGETQYF.